The 27 T cell receptor beta chains below all came from one sample that was sequenced in a study of graft-versus-host responses after intestinal transplantation. The protocol was immunoSEQ multiplex PCR, while the TCRdb copy is restricted to in-frame clones and leaves out a portion. Of roughly 56,000 clones listed, approximately 90% are singletons. Sample: PBMCs, taken less than 130 days after intestinal transplantation. These receptors originate from a human patient who received an intestinal transplant, so some T cells may come from the graft donor.

The gene calls are TRBV5-6 and TRBJ2-7; D possibly corresponds to TRBD1 (6 bases). This CDR3 contains 14 residues. V was shortened by 5 bases and J by 1 base, with 13 bases between the two germline ends. CDR1 SGHDT and CDR2 YYEEEE come from the germline V gene. The CDR3 coding sequence is TGTGCCAGCAGTCGGACAGCGTCTTCCTACGAGCAGTACTTC. Its translation: CASSRTASSYEQYF. Using reference TRBV5-6 and TRBJ2-7 for the parts outside the CDR3, the full variable domain is DAGVTQSPTHLIKTRGQQVTLRCSPKSGHDTVSWYQQALGQGPQFIFQYYEEEERQRGNFPDRFSGHQFPNYSSELNVNALLLGDSALYLCASSRTASSYEQYFGPGTRLTVT.

The chain couples TRBV18 to TRBJ2-6; TRBD1 is a possible D gene (6 bases). Deletions cut 3 bases from V and 0 bases from J, with 15 bases between. The CDR3 is made up of 18 amino acids. Germline values: CDR1 KGHSH, CDR2 LQKENI. Written as DNA, the CDR3 is TGTGCCAGCTCACCCTCACCGGGACACCTCTCTGGGGCCAACGTCCTGACTTTC. It yields the protein CASSPSPGHLSGANVLTF.

This chain joins TRBV27 and TRBJ2-2, with 7 positions matching TRBD2. J gave up 4 bases and V 4 bases, and 6 bases lay outside the gene matches. The length of the CDR3 is 15 residues. Germline V CDR1 and CDR2: MNHEY, SMNVEV (reference sequence). Here the CDR3 DNA reads TGTGCCAGCAGTTCAGGCCTAGCGGTCACCGGGGAGCTGTTTTTT. Its translation: CASSSGLAVTGELFF.

This chain joins TRBV1 and TRBJ2-1; the table's D call, TRBD2, was not checked against the DNA. TRBV1 represents a pseudogene. CDR3 length equals 15 residues. The CDR3: CTSSQVLAGGNEQFF. For the CDR3, the DNA is TGCACCAGCAGCCAAGTTCTAGCGGGAGGCAATGAGCAGTTCTTC.

V usage is TRBV28 and J usage is TRBJ2-7; unclear D gene. V lost 6 bases and J 2 bases, leaving 8 bases between the germline ends. This CDR3 region has 12 residues. CDR1 and CDR2 from the germline V gene are MDHEN and SYDVKM. CDR3 loop: CASSYTPYEQYF. CDR3 DNA: TGTGCCAGCAGCTACACGCCCTACGAGCAGTACTTC.

The V and J genes are TRBV7-6 and TRBJ2-7; 8 nucleotides line up with TRBD2. With 5 bases clipped from V and 0 bases from J, the junction kept 9 bases outside the gene matches. The germline CDR1 and CDR2 sequences are SGHVS and FNYEAQ. The CDR3 runs to 16 residues. The CDR3 DNA follows: TGTGCCAGCAGCGCCGGTTCGGCGGGAGGCTCCTACGAGCAGTACTTC. The encoded protein is CASSAGSAGGSYEQYF.

CDR3 in amino acids: CASRQGAYGYTF. Here the CDR3 DNA reads TGTGCCAGCCGACAGGGGGCCTATGGCTACACCTTC. J is TRBJ1-2 and V is TRBV27; 10 nucleotides match TRBD1. Trimming took 8 bases from V and 4 from J; bases not matched to a gene: 1. CDR3 length: 12 residues. Germline loops: CDR1 MNHEY, CDR2 SMNVEV (reference sequence).

CDR3 protein: CASIWDEQYF. In DNA form, the CDR3 reads TGTGCCAGCATATGGGACGAGCAGTACTTC. The chain recombines TRBV5-6 with TRBJ2-7, with D unclear. Trimming took off 6 bases at V and 5 bases at J, with 6 bases between the two ends. The CDR3 contains 10 residues. Germline V gene sequence: CDR1 SGHDT, CDR2 YYEEEE.

The count of this clone is one. The chain uses TRBV7-9 and TRBJ2-7; possible D gene TRBD1, 5 bases. Germline CDR1 reads SEHNR; CDR2 reads FQNEAQ (reference sequence). Deletions cut 6 bases from V and 5 bases from J, with 20 bases between. The CDR3 has 15 amino acids. For the CDR3, the DNA is TGTGCCAGCAGGTCTGCAGGGATACGGCTAGACGAGCAGTACTTC. As protein: CASRSAGIRLDEQYF.

This sequence joins TRBV19 and TRBJ1-1; D not resolved. Per the germline V gene, CDR1 is LNHDA and CDR2 is SQIVND (reference sequence). Trimming stripped 7 bases from V and 0 bases from J, with 18 bases between. The CDR3 runs 16 residues. The CDR3 loop reads CASTRSGWNLNTEAFF. CDR3 coding DNA: TGTGCCAGTACCCGGAGTGGGTGGAATTTGAACACTGAAGCTTTCTTT.

The rearrangement uses TRBV29-1 and TRBJ1-4; possibly TRBD1 for D (5 bases). V was clipped by 5 bases and J by 7 bases, with 20 bases between them. Germline CDR1 SQVTM, CDR2 ANQGSEA. This CDR3 spans 15 amino acids. The CDR3 DNA is TGCAGCGTTTGGGCTCCGGGGGTCATGGGTGAAAAACTGTTTTTT. This sequence encodes CSVWAPGVMGEKLFF.

CDR3 in amino acids: CASSPGLADTDTQYF. CDR3 nucleotides: TGTGCCAGCAGCCCGGGACTAGCGGACACAGATACGCAGTATTTT. This chain uses TRBV5-6 with TRBJ2-3; 11 bases fit TRBD2. With 4 bases clipped from V and 2 bases from J, the junction kept 3 bases outside the gene matches. The CDR3 extends over 15 amino acids. The germline gives CDR1 SGHDT, CDR2 YYEEEE.

In this sample, this clone turned up once. This chain links TRBV11-2 with TRBJ2-1, with D unclear. Deletions cut 0 bases from V and 6 bases from J, with 3 bases between. The CDR3 sequence is 12 residues long. In germline, CDR1 is SGHAT, CDR2 FQNNGV. The CDR3 protein is CASSLEVNEQFF. CDR3 coding DNA: TGTGCCAGCAGCTTAGAAGTCAATGAGCAGTTCTTC.

CDR3 bases: TGTGCCAGCAGCCCGCGGGGATACATCTCCTACGAGCAGTACTTC. This encodes CASSPRGYISYEQYF. V usage is TRBV7-2 and J usage is TRBJ2-7; tentative D call: TRBD2 (6 bases). The CDR3 spans 15 residues. Germline CDR1 reads SGHTA; CDR2 reads FQGNSA. Trimming left V 5 bases short and J 0 bases short, with 14 bases between.

This chain joins TRBV6-1 and TRBJ1-2; D is possibly TRBD1 (6 bases). The CDR3 is 13 amino acids. Germline CDR1 is MNHNS and CDR2 is SASEGT. The V end lost 3 bases, the J end lost 7 bases, and 12 bases lay between the germline ends. CDR3 sequence reads: CASSDGGPGGYTF. The CDR3 DNA is TGTGCCAGCAGTGATGGGGGCCCGGGTGGCTACACCTTC.

The V and J genes are TRBV28 and TRBJ2-7, with TRBD1 as a possible D gene (6 bases). The V and J ends lost 8 bases and 5 bases respectively, with 13 bases between them. Germline V gene lookup returns CDR1 MDHEN and CDR2 SYDVKM. The length of the CDR3 is 12 residues. CDR3 amino acids: CASGPRGDEQYF. The CDR3 nucleotides read TGTGCCAGCGGCCCCAGGGGCGACGAGCAGTACTTC.

V is TRBV18 and J is TRBJ2-3; D may be TRBD2 (6 bases). V lost 2 bases, J lost 2 bases, and 11 bases lay in between. Per the germline V gene, CDR1 is KGHSH and CDR2 is LQKENI. The CDR3 has 15 residues. The CDR3 nucleotides are TGTGCCAGCTCACCAATTAGCGGCCACACAGATACGCAGTATTTT. It translates to CASSPISGHTDTQYF.

This sequence joins TRBV29-1 and TRBJ1-5, with D possibly matching TRBD1 (6 bases). Germline CDR1 SQVTM, CDR2 ANQGSEA. There are 14 residues in the CDR3. V shed 6 bases and J shed 0 bases, with 12 bases lying between them. The DNA of the CDR3 is TGCAGCGTAGTAACAGGGAGTAGCAATCAGCCCCAGCATTTT. Its translation is CSVVTGSSNQPQHF.

The chain uses TRBV4-1 and TRBJ2-7; 11 bases line up with TRBD2. Unmatched junction bases numbered 10, after V lost 4 bases and J lost 5 bases. Germline-derived CDR1 and CDR2 are MGHRA and YSYEKL. The CDR3 is made up of 16 amino acids. This CDR3 is CASSLRLAGTVDEQYF. As DNA, the CDR3 is TGCGCCAGCAGCCTAAGACTAGCGGGAACTGTAGACGAGCAGTACTTC.

DNA for the CDR3: TGTGCCAGTTCCACCGGGACAGGAGGATACTACGAGCAGTACTTC. Translating it yields CASSTGTGGYYEQYF. The V gene is TRBV27, the J gene TRBJ2-7, with TRBD1 matching 8 bases. Germline CDR1 MNHEY, CDR2 SMNVEV (reference sequence). The CDR3 is 15 amino acids. V gave up 9 bases and J gave up 3 bases; unmatched junction bases: 13.

The chain recombines TRBV13 with TRBJ2-7; TRBD2 aligns across 11 bases. V trimming: 0 bases; J trimming: 9 bases; junction bases outside the gene matches: 10. CDR3 length: 16 residues. CDR1 and CDR2 from the germline V gene are PRHDT and FYEKMQ (reference sequence). CDR3 nucleotides: TGTGCCAGCAGCTTAGGGCCGGGTAGCGGGAGGGCCGGGCAGTACTTC. This gives the protein CASSLGPGSGRAGQYF.

Only one count was recorded for this clone. This chain uses TRBV19 with TRBJ2-3; the D is unclear. The CDR3 is 13 amino acids. Trimming cost V 2 bases and J 10 bases, with 13 bases left between them. Germline V gene sequence: CDR1 LNHDA, CDR2 SQIVND (reference sequence). The DNA of the CDR3 is TGTGCCAGTAGTATATTTAGCTCCTCCCCGCAGTATTTT. Its translation is CASSIFSSSPQYF.

This rearrangement joins TRBV28 to TRBJ2-3; TRBD1 aligns across 7 bases. This CDR3 contains 16 residues. From germline, CDR1 is MDHEN and CDR2 SYDVKM. V lost 5 bases, J lost 6 bases, and 14 bases stayed unmatched. This chain's CDR3 is CASSAPGQKTMDTQYF. Here the CDR3 DNA reads TGTGCCAGCAGTGCACCGGGACAGAAAACCATGGATACGCAGTATTTT.

This clone showed up just once. The chain is built from TRBV9 and TRBJ1-3; D unresolved. This CDR3 spans 12 amino acids. Germline values: CDR1 SGDLS, CDR2 YYNGEE. V lost 1 base to trimming and J lost 5 bases, with 4 bases between them. CDR3 DNA sequence: TGTGCCAGCAGCGTATCCAGAAACACCATATATTTT. Translated: CASSVSRNTIYF.

The V and J genes are TRBV10-3 and TRBJ1-2; TRBD1 aligns across 10 bases. The trim removed 3 bases at V and 6 bases at J, leaving 7 bases unmatched. The CDR3 totals 15 residues. CDR1 ENHRY and CDR2 SYGVKD come from the germline V gene. CDR3 DNA sequence: TGTGCCATCAGTGACGTGAGACAGGGGGCGAATGGCTACACCTTC. Encoded protein: CAISDVRQGANGYTF.

This sequence joins TRBV7-9 and TRBJ1-1, with 9 bases aligning to TRBD1. CDR3 length: 13 residues. The germline V gene has CDR1 SEHNR and CDR2 FQNEAQ (reference sequence). Losses at the gene ends were 5 bases for V and 3 bases for J; bases not matched to a gene: 1. In DNA, the CDR3 is TGTGCCAGCAGCGGGGACAGGGACACTGAAGCTTTCTTT. This sequence encodes CASSGDRDTEAFF.

The rearrangement uses TRBV2 and TRBJ1-6, with D possibly being TRBD1 (5 bases). The ends were cut back, 7 bases at V and 7 bases at J, with 14 bases in the middle. CDR3 length equals 14 residues. The germline gives CDR1 SNHLY, CDR2 FYNNEI. DNA of the CDR3: TGTGCCAGCACATGGGGGGAAGGAAATTCACCCCTCCACTTT. Its translation: CASTWGEGNSPLHF.